Each of the 3 T cell receptor beta chains below was sequenced from the same sample in a study of shared clonotypes between healthy human individuals. Naive CD8 cells comprised CD45RO-negative, CCR7-positively selected cells, excluding terminally differentiated effector memory CD45RA+ cells. Clones were read by immunoSEQ multiplex PCR, and TCRdb kept only the in-frame ones, dropping some. The sample gives some 2 million clones, approximately 94% of which show up once; 0.9% to 1.5% is in the top ten. The sequenced sample consisted of naive CD8+ T cells sorted from blood. The receptors shown here come from a man younger than 30 in good health.

This chain joins TRBV2 and TRBJ2-1; unclear D gene. CDR1 and CDR2 from the germline V gene are SNHLY and FYNNEI. V lost 3 bases and J lost 0, with 6 bases in between. The CDR3 spans 14 residues. CDR3 DNA sequence: TGTGCCAGCAGTGATCAGAGCTCCTACAATGAGCAGTTCTTC. Translated: CASSDQSSYNEQFF.

The rearrangement uses TRBV19 and TRBJ1-4, with D perhaps matching TRBD1 (6 bases). The CDR3 covers 14 residues. Germline-derived CDR1 and CDR2 are LNHDA and SQIVND (reference sequence). The germline V and J ends were trimmed by 3 bases and 5 bases, with 10 bases remaining between them. CDR3 region: CASSIRDTNEKLFF. The CDR3 nucleotides read TGTGCCAGTAGTATCCGGGACACCAATGAAAAACTGTTTTTT.

This sequence joins TRBV6-1 and TRBJ2-7; D is tentatively TRBD1 or TRBD2 (5 bases each). This CDR3 has 13 residues. Germline V CDR1 and CDR2: MNHNS, SASEGT. Trimming stripped 6 bases from V and 3 bases from J, with 12 bases between. In nucleotides, the CDR3 is TGTGCCAGCAGGAACCAGGGAGTCTACGAGCAGTACTTC. This encodes CASRNQGVYEQYF.